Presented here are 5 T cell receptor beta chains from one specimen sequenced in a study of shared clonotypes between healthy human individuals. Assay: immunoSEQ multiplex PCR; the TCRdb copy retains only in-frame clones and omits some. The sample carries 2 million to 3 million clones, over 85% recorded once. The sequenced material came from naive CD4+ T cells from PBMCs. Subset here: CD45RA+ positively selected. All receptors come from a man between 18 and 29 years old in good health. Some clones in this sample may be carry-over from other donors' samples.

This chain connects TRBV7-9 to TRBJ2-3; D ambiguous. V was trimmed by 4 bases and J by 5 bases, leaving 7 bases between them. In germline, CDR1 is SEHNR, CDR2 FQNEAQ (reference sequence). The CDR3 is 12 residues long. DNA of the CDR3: TGTGCCAGCAGCTCAACCGGAGATACGCAGTATTTT. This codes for CASSSTGDTQYF.

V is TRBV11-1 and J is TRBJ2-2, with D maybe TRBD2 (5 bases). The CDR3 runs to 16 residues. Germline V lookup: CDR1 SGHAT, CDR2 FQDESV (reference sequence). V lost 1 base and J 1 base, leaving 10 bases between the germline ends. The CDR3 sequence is CASSLGTWMNTGELFF. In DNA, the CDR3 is TGTGCCAGCAGCTTAGGGACTTGGATGAACACCGGGGAGCTGTTTTTT. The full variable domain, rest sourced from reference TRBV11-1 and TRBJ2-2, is EAEVAQSPRYKITEKSQAVAFWCDPISGHATLYWYRQILGQGPELLVQFQDESVVDDSQLPKDRFSAERLKGVDSTLKIQPAELGDSAMYLCASSLGTWMNTGELFFGEGSRLTVL.

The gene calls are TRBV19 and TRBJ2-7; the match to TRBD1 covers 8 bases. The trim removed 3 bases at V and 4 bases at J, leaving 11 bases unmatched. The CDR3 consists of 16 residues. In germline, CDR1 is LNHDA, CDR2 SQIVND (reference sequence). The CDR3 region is CASSIPIGRGRYEQYF. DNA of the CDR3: TGTGCCAGTAGTATTCCCATCGGCAGGGGGCGTTACGAGCAGTACTTC.

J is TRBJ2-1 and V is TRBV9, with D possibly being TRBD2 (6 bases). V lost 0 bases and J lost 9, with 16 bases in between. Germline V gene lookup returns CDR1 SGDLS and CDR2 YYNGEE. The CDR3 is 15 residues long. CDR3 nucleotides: TGTGCCAGCAGCGTAGGGACTACCCTCCGAGGTGAGCAGTTCTTC. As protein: CASSVGTTLRGEQFF. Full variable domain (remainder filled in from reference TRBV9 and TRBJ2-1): DSGVTQTPKHLITATGQRVTLRCSPRSGDLSVYWYQQSLDQGLQFLIQYYNGEERAKGNILERFSAQQFPDLHSELNLSSLELGDSALYFCASSVGTTLRGEQFFGPGTRLTVL.

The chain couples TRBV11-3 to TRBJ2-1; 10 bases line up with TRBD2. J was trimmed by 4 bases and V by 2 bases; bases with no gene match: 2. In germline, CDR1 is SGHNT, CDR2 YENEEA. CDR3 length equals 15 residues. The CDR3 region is CASSLQREGYNEQFF. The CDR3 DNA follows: TGTGCCAGCAGCTTACAGCGGGAGGGTTACAATGAGCAGTTCTTC.